These T cell receptor beta chains were read from a single sample in a study of OX40 agonist ivuxolimab in advanced cancers. Sequencing was performed with immunoSEQ multiplex PCR; in TCRdb, only in-frame clones are kept and a portion is missing. Of about 6,100 clones in the sample, over 75% were seen once. The material sequenced was CD4+ or CD8+ T cells sorted from blood, taken in a trial of the OX40 agonist ivuxolimab. These receptors were taken from an adult with an advanced solid tumor such as melanoma, head and neck, liver or kidney cancer. Both conserved end residues are part of each CDR3. A D gene is named only where the DNA matches it firmly. Part of the rows lack a size; the others show once, few, many or a class for expanded clones.

TGTGCCAGCACCTTAGGGGCTAGCGGGAACTCCTACGAGCAGTACTTC | CASTLGASGNSYEQYF | . | TRBJ2-7 | TRBD2 | 16 | TRBV7-9
TGTGCCAGCGGAGACACGTTCTCGAGGACTGAAGCTTTCTTT | CASGDTFSRTEAFF | . | TRBJ1-1 | . | 14 | TRBV2
TGTGCCGGAAACCGGGGTGATGGTTCACCCCTCCACTTT | CAGNRGDGSPLHF | . | TRBJ1-6 | . | 13 | TRBV6-1
TGTGCCAGCAGCCACCTGACAGGGGGCTTGGCCTACGAGCAGTACTTC | CASSHLTGGLAYEQYF | . | TRBJ2-7 | TRBD1 | 16 | TRBV7-9
TGTGCCAGCAGTTTATACGGACAGGCTAATCAGCCCCAGCATTTT | CASSLYGQANQPQHF | . | TRBJ1-5 | TRBD1 | 15 | TRBV28
TGTGCCAGCAGGGCTGGGCAGATGAACACTGAAGCTTTCTTT | CASRAGQMNTEAFF | . | TRBJ1-1 | . | 14 | TRBV5-6
TGTGCCAGCAGCCCTACCAGAGGTAGCAATCAGCCCCAGCATTTT | CASSPTRGSNQPQHF | . | TRBJ1-5 | . | 15 | TRBV6-5
TGTGCCAGCAGCTTGTCGGGTAGCGGGGGGTACGAGCAGTACTTC | CASSLSGSGGYEQYF | . | TRBJ2-7 | TRBD2 | 15 | TRBV5-8
TGTGCCAGCAGCAAACACATCGGGGGGGGGCCTGATAATTCACCCCTCCACTTT | CASSKHIGGGPDNSPLHF | . | TRBJ1-6 | . | 18 | TRBV13
TGTGCCAGCAGCTTAGAGGGCGGGGGTGAGCAGTTCTTC | CASSLEGGGEQFF | . | TRBJ2-1 | TRBD2 | 13 | TRBV7-2
TGTGCCAGCAGTGAATATTGGGAGGATACGCAGTATTTT | CASSEYWEDTQYF | . | TRBJ2-3 | . | 13 | TRBV2
TGTGCCAGCAACTTAGGCGGGTCACCCCTCCACTTT | CASNLGGSPLHF | . | TRBJ1-6 | . | 12 | TRBV28
TGTGCCAGCAGCGATGGGACAGGGGGCTATGGCTACACCTTC | CASSDGTGGYGYTF | few | TRBJ1-2 | TRBD1 | 14 | TRBV9
TGTGCCAGCAGGCCGGGACGGACGACATACCAAGAGACCCAGTACTTC | CASRPGRTTYQETQYF | few | TRBJ2-5 | . | 16 | TRBV2
TGTGCCAGCAATCTCGACAGGGGGCCGGATTATAGCAATCAGCCCCAGCATTTT | CASNLDRGPDYSNQPQHF | . | TRBJ1-5 | TRBD1 | 18 | TRBV28
TGTGCCAGCAGCCCCCCGGGAATTAGCACAGATACGCAGTATTTT | CASSPPGISTDTQYF | . | TRBJ2-3 | . | 15 | TRBV7-9
TGTGCCAGCAGTTTCTTAGCGGACTATGGCTACACCTTC | CASSFLADYGYTF | few | TRBJ1-2 | . | 13 | TRBV28
TGTGCCAGCAGCTTCGGGACAGGGGTGAGCCACGAGCAGTACTTC | CASSFGTGVSHEQYF | . | TRBJ2-7 | TRBD1 | 15 | TRBV7-9
TGTGCCAGCAGTTTATCAGCAGGGGCCGGCTACACCTTC | CASSLSAGAGYTF | . | TRBJ1-2 | . | 13 | TRBV27
TGTGCCAGCAGCCCCCTGGGGGTTGAAGCTTTCTTT | CASSPLGVEAFF | . | TRBJ1-1 | . | 12 | TRBV14
TGCGCCAGCAAGGCGGATTCCTCGATGGGAGATACGCAGTATTTT | CASKADSSMGDTQYF | . | TRBJ2-3 | . | 15 | TRBV10-2
TGTGCCAGCAGCCAGGACAGGGAGGCCCAGCCCCAGCATTTT | CASSQDREAQPQHF | . | TRBJ1-5 | TRBD1 | 14 | TRBV6-5
TGTGCCAGCACCGTGGAGAGCTCCTACAATGAGCAGTTCTTC | CASTVESSYNEQFF | once | TRBJ2-1 | . | 14 | TRBV27
TGTGCCAGCAGCGATGGGACAGGGGACGGCGGGGAGCTGTTTTTT | CASSDGTGDGGELFF | . | TRBJ2-2 | TRBD1 | 15 | TRBV9
TGTGCCAGCAGCTCCCGGCAGGACAATGAGCAGTTCTTC | CASSSRQDNEQFF | . | TRBJ2-1 | . | 13 | TRBV7-7
TGTGCCAGCAGCCAGATAGCGGGGGAACCTAACTCCTACGAGCAGTACTTC | CASSQIAGEPNSYEQYF | few | TRBJ2-7 | TRBD2 | 17 | TRBV11-2
TGTGCCAGTAGTATAGTAGGGGACACCGGGGAGCTGTTTTTT | CASSIVGDTGELFF | . | TRBJ2-2 | . | 14 | TRBV19
TGCAGCGGCACCCAGGGCGGAGAGCAGTTCTTC | CSGTQGGEQFF | once | TRBJ2-1 | . | 11 | TRBV29-1
TGCGCCAGCAGCTTGGGGTCGGAGGAGACCCAGTACTTC | CASSLGSEETQYF | few | TRBJ2-5 | . | 13 | TRBV5-1
TGTGCCAGCTCACCCCCCCCCGGATCCCCTGGGGCCAAAAACATTCAGTACTTC | CASSPPPGSPGAKNIQYF | . | TRBJ2-4 | . | 18 | TRBV18
TGTGCCTGGAAAGGCGGATTCTCCTACGAGCAGTACTTC | CAWKGGFSYEQYF | once | TRBJ2-7 | . | 13 | TRBV30
TGCGCCAGCAGCCAAGTTTCTTTCGGGTACACTGAAGCTTTCTTT | CASSQVSFGYTEAFF | . | TRBJ1-1 | . | 15 | TRBV4-3
TGTGCCAGCACGGTGGGGGGAAACTCATACAATGAGCAGTTCTTC | CASTVGGNSYNEQFF | . | TRBJ2-1 | . | 15 | TRBV19
TGTGCCAGCAGCTTAGACAGGGCACAGCCCCAGCATTTT | CASSLDRAQPQHF | . | TRBJ1-5 | . | 13 | TRBV7-9
TGTGCCAGCAGCTCGAGGGCCAGTGAGCAGTTCTTC | CASSSRASEQFF | . | TRBJ2-1 | . | 12 | TRBV11-3
TGTGCCAGCAGCGTAGAAGGGGATCCCTACGAGCAGTACTTC | CASSVEGDPYEQYF | . | TRBJ2-7 | . | 14 | TRBV9
TGTGCCAGCAGTTTATTCGGGAGGTTGACAGACTTAAACTATGGCTACACCTTC | CASSLFGRLTDLNYGYTF | . | TRBJ1-2 | . | 18 | TRBV28
TGTGCCAGCAGCGCCGCTGACAGGGGACACTATGGCTACACCTTC | CASSAADRGHYGYTF | . | TRBJ1-2 | TRBD1 | 15 | TRBV9
TGTGCCAGCAGCTCTGACGGCAGTCAAGAGACCCAGTACTTC | CASSSDGSQETQYF | few | TRBJ2-5 | . | 14 | TRBV7-9